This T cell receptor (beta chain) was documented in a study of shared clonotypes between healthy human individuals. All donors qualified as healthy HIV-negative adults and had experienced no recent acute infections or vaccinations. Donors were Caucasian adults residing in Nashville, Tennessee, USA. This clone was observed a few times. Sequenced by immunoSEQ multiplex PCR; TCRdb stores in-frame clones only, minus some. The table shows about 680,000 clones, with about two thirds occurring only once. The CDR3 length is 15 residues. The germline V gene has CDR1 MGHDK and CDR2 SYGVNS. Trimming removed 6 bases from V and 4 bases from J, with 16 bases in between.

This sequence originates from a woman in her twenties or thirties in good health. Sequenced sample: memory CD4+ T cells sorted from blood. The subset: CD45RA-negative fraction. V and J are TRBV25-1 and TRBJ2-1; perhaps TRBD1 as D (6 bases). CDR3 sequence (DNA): TGTGCCAGCAGGGAACAGGGTTCAGGGTACAATGAGCAGTTCTTC. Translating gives CASREQGSGYNEQFF.